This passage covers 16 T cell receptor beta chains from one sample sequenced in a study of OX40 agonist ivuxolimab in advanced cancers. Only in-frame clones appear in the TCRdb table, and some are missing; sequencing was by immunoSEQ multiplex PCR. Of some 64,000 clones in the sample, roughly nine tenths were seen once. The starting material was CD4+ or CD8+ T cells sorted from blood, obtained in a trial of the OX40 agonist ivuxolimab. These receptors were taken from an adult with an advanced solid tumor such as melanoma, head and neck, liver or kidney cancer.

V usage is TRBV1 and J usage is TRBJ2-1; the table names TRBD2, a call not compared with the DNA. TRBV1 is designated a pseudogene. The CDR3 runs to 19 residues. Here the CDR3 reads CTSSQATSGGGPAYNEQFF. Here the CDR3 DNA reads TGCACCAGCAGCCAAGCAACTAGCGGGGGGGGCCCCGCCTACAATGAGCAGTTCTTC.

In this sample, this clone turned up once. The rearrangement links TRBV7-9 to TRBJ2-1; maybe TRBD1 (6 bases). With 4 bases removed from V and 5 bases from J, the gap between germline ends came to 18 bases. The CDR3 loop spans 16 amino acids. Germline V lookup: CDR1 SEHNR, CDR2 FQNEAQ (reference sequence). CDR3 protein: CASSWAGAPRDNEQFF. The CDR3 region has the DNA TGTGCCAGCAGCTGGGCAGGGGCCCCTCGAGACAATGAGCAGTTCTTC.

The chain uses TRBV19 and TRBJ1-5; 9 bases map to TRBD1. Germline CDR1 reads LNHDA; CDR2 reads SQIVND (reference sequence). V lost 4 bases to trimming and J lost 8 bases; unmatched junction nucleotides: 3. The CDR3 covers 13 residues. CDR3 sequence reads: CASSTWTGEPQHF. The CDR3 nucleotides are TGTGCCAGTAGTACCTGGACAGGGGAGCCCCAGCATTTT.

DNA for the CDR3: TGTGCCAGCACCCGGGGCTCCTACGAGCAGTACTTC. Protein sequence: CASTRGSYEQYF. This chain uses TRBV5-6 with TRBJ2-7; perhaps TRBD2 as D (5 bases). Trimming cost V 6 bases and J 0 bases, with 7 bases left between them. This CDR3 contains 12 residues. Germline lookup yields CDR1 SGHDT and CDR2 YYEEEE.

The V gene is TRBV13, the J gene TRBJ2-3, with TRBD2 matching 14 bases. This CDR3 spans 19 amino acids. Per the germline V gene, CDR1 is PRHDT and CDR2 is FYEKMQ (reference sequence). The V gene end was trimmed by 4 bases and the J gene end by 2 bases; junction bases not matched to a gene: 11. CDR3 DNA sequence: TGTGCCAGCAGCTCCGCTCCCGGACTAGCGGGGGGTATCACAGATACGCAGTATTTT. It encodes CASSSAPGLAGGITDTQYF.

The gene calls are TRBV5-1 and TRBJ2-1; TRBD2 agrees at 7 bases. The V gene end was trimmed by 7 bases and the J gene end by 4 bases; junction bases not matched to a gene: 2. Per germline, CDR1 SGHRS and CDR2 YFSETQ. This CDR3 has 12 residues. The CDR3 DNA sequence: TGCGCCAGCCGCGGGAGATACAATGAGCAGTTCTTC. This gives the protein CASRGRYNEQFF.

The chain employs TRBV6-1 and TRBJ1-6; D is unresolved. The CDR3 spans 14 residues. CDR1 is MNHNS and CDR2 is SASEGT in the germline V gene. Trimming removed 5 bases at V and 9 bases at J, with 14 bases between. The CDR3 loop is CASSYSGVSSPLHF. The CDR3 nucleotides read TGTGCCAGCAGTTATAGCGGCGTCAGTTCACCCCTCCACTTT.

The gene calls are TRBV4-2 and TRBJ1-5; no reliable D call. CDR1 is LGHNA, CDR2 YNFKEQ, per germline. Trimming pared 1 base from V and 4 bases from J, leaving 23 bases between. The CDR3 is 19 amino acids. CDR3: CASSQVLFRPVFYNQPQHF. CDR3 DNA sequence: TGTGCCAGCAGCCAAGTATTGTTCAGACCGGTATTTTATAATCAGCCCCAGCATTTT.

The CDR3 region is CASSQVSGRSYEQYF. The CDR3 DNA is TGCGCCAGCAGCCAAGTCTCGGGGCGCTCCTACGAGCAGTACTTC. V gene TRBV4-1 combines with J gene TRBJ2-7; the D call may be TRBD1 or TRBD2 (5 bases each). V lost 1 base and J lost 0, with 10 bases in between. The CDR3 extends over 15 amino acids. The germline CDR1 and CDR2 sequences are MGHRA and YSYEKL.

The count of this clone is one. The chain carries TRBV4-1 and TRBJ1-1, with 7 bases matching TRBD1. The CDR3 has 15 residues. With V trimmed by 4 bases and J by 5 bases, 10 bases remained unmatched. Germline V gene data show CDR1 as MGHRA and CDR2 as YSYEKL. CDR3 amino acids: CASSLLSTGDTEAFF. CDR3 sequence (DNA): TGCGCCAGCAGCCTTCTTTCCACAGGGGATACTGAAGCTTTCTTT.

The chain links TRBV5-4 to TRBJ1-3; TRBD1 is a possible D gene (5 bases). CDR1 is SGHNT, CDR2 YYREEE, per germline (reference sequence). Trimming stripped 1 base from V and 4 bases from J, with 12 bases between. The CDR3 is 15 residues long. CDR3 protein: CASSLLDGGGNTIYF. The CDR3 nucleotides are TGTGCCAGCAGCTTGTTGGACGGGGGAGGAAACACCATATATTTT.

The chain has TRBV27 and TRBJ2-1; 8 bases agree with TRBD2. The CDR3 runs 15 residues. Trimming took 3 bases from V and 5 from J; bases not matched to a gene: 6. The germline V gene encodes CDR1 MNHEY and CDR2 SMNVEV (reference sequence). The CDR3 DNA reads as TGTGCCAGCAGTTTTCCGGGACTAGTTAACAATGAGCAGTTCTTC. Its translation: CASSFPGLVNNEQFF.

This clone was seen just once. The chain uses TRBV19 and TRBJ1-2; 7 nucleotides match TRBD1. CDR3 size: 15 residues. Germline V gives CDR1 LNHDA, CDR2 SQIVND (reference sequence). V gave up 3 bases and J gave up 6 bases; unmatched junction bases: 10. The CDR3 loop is CASSIYVEGADGYTF. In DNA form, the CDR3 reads TGTGCCAGTAGTATTTACGTTGAGGGGGCGGATGGCTACACCTTC.

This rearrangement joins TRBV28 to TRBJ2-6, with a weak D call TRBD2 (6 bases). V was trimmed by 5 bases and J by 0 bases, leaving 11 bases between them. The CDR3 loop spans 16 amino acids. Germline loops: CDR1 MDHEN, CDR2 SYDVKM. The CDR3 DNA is TGTGCCAGCAGTCAGGGACTCTTCTCTGGGGCCAACGTCCTGACTTTC. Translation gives CASSQGLFSGANVLTF.

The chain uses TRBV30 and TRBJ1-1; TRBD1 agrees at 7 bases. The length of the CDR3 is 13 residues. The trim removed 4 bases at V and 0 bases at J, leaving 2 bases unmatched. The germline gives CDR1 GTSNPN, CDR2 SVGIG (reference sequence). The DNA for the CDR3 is TGTGCCTGGACCACAGGGGTGAACACTGAAGCTTTCTTT. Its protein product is CAWTTGVNTEAFF.

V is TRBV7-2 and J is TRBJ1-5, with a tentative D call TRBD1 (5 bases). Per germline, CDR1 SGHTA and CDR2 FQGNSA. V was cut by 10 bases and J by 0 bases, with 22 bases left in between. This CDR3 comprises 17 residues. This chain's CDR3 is CAIRGRDMHHSNQPQHF. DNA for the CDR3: TGTGCCATCCGAGGCAGGGATATGCATCATAGCAATCAGCCCCAGCATTTT.